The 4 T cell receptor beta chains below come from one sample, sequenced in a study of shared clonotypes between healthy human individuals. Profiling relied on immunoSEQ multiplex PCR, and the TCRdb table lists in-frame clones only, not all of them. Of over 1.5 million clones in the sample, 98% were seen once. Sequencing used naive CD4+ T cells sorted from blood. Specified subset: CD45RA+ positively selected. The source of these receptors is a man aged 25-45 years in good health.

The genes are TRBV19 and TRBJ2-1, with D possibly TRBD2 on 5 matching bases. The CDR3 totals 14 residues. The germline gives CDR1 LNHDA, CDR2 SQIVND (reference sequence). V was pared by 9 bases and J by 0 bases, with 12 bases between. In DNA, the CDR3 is TGTGCCAGCAAGCGGAGAGGCTCCTACAATGAGCAGTTCTTC. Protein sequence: CASKRRGSYNEQFF.

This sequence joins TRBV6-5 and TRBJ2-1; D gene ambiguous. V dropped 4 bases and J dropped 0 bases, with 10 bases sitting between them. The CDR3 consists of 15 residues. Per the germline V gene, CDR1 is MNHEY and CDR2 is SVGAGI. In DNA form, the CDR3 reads TGTGCCAGCAGTTCGTCCAGGAACTCCTACAATGAGCAGTTCTTC. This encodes CASSSSRNSYNEQFF.

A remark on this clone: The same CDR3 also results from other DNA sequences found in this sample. The CDR3 sequence: CASSERIQETQYF. The CDR3 DNA sequence: TGCGCCAGCAGTGAGAGGATCCAAGAGACCCAGTACTTC. The J gene is TRBJ2-5, the V gene TRBV10-1; D not resolved. The CDR3 is made up of 13 amino acids. The V end was cut by 2 bases, the J end by 1 base, with 5 bases between. Looked up from germline, CDR1 is WNHNN and CDR2 is SYGVQD (reference sequence).

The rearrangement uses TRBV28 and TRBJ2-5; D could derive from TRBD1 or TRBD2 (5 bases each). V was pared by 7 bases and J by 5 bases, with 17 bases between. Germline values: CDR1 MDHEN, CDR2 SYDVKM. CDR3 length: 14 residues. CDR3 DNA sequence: TGTGCCAGCATAAGTGGGGGTTCGGTGGAGACCCAGTACTTC. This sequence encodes CASISGGSVETQYF.